This T cell receptor (beta chain) appears in the sequencing data of a study of T cells in localized non-small cell lung cancer. Study-wide results and caveats: The study linked higher blood T cell density to longer overall survival. It was uninvolved adjacent lung that showed the highest T cell clonality, exceeding tumor. Median detection of top 100 tumor clones in adjacent lung was about 52 clones.

Assay: immunoSEQ multiplex PCR; the TCRdb copy retains only in-frame clones and omits some. The table lists fewer than 40,000 clones, about 88% of them singletons. Comment on this clone: Antigen specificity is unknown.

The CDR3 sequence is 11 residues long. This chain links TRBV12-2 with TRBJ2-1; the DNA was not compared with TRBD2, the D call given in the table. TRBV12-2 is designated a pseudogene. The TCR originated in a female donor of 60 years or more with stage I lung adenocarcinoma. The source was peripheral blood, collected before any cancer treatment. CDR3 in amino acids: CASRFENEQFF. CDR3 DNA: TGTGCAAGTCGCTTTGAGAATGAGCAGTTCTTC.